Here is one TCR beta chain with its context. Trimming left V 6 bases short and J 4 bases short, with 5 bases between. The germline gives CDR1 SNHLY, CDR2 FYNNEI. The CDR3 extends over 11 amino acids. This sample stems from a study of blood T cell repertoires in COVID-19. Data came from immunoSEQ multiplex PCR; TCRdb stores just in-frame clones and leaves some out. The sample contains some 99,000 clones, 85% to 90% of which appear only once. The rearrangement links TRBV2 to TRBJ2-3, with no clear D. The sample consisted of peripheral blood. This TCR came from a human donor in a cohort sampled during active COVID-19. Here the CDR3 DNA reads TGTGCCAGCAGCCGCGCAGATACGCAGTATTTT. Translation: CASSRADTQYF.